The sequence of this T cell receptor (beta chain) was determined in a study of post-analysis software for immune sequencing data. Study-level background: Courses of disease covered relapsing-remitting, secondary progressive and progressive-relapsing multiple sclerosis.

General study results and limits: Patients used several TRBV segments, including TRBV5-6, TRBV5-1 and TRBV20-1, more often than controls.

The CDR3 covers 14 residues. The junction had 8 bases not matched to a gene; V was cut back by 5 bases and J by 6 bases. The germline V gene encodes CDR1 ENHRY and CDR2 SYGVKD. This clonotype was seen a handful of times. Its matching antigen is unknown. TCR beta libraries were prepared from cDNA with unique molecular identifiers. T cells numbering about 1 to 11 million yielded 450,000 to 600,000 cDNA molecules. TCRdb re-called the PCR reads through MiXCR, storing one row per CDR3 protein. The top ten clones hold 1.5% to 2% of a sample with roughly 580,000 distinct CDR3 sequences, roughly 40% of them seen once.

Sequencing input: blood. The receptor was isolated from a girl aged 5-17 years with multiple sclerosis. V gene TRBV10-3 combines with J gene TRBJ1-2; 8 nucleotides agree with TRBD1. This CDR3 reads CAISFQQGEDGYTF. CDR3 DNA: TGTGCCATCAGTTTCCAACAGGGGGAGGATGGCTACACCTTC.